The present T cell receptor (beta chain) was sequenced within a study of metastatic and nonmetastatic thyroid tumors. Across the study: Repertoire comparison spanned blood and tumor or nodule tissue of malignant and benign thyroid patients.

TCRdb re-called clones from the PCR reads using MiXCR. Here the sample spans over 14,000 clones, 25% to 35% being singletons. Thyroid surgery had not been preceded by any treatment in any patient. The ends were cut back, 0 bases at V and 8 bases at J, with 16 bases in the middle. This CDR3 comprises 14 residues. The V gene's germline CDR1 is DFQATT and CDR2 SNEGSKA (reference sequence). This clone was observed a single time. The receptor was isolated from a female donor with papillary thyroid cancer or a benign thyroid nodule (not recorded which). Some clones in this sample may be carry-over from other donors' samples. The gene calls are TRBV20-1 and TRBJ1-1, with D possibly matching TRBD1 (6 bases). The sample taken for sequencing was tumor tissue. The CDR3 is CSARDTRTAGEAFF. The CDR3 coding sequence is TGCAGTGCTAGAGATACCAGGACAGCCGGAGAAGCTTTCTTT.